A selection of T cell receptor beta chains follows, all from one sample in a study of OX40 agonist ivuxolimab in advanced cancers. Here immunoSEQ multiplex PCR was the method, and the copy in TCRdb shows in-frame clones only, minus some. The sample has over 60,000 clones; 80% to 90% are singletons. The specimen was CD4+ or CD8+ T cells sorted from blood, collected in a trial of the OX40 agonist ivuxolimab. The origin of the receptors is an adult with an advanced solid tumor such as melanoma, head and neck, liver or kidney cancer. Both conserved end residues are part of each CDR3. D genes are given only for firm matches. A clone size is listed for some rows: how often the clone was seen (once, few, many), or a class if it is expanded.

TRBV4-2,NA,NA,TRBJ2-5,CASSQSGGETQYF,TGTGCCAGCAGCCAATCGGGCGGAGAGACCCAGTACTTC
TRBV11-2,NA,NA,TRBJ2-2,CASSLLSVGTGELFF,TGTGCCAGCAGCTTATTGTCCGTGGGAACCGGGGAGCTGTTTTTT
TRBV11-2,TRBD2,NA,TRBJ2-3,CASSYAVVAGRTDTQYF,TGTGCCAGCAGCTACGCAGTGGTAGCGGGCCGCACAGATACGCAGTATTTT
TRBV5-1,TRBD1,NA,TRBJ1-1,CASRPQGGNTEAFF,TGCGCCAGCAGACCACAGGGGGGAAACACTGAAGCTTTCTTT
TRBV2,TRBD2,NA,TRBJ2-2,CASRPLAGVTTGELFF,TGTGCCAGCAGGCCCCTAGCGGGGGTGACTACCGGGGAGCTGTTTTTT
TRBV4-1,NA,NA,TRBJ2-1,CASSRGGDRSRASAFNEQFF,TGCGCCAGCAGCCGGGGAGGGGACAGGTCCCGGGCTAGCGCCTTCAATGAGCAGTTCTTC
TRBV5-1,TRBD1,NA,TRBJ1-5,CASSPGTGGPQPQHF,TGCGCCAGCAGCCCCGGGACAGGGGGGCCCCAGCCCCAGCATTTT
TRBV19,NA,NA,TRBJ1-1,CASTTRVDTEAFF,TGTGCCAGTACGACAAGGGTGGACACTGAAGCTTTCTTT
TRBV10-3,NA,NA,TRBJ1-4,CAISPTGLANEKLFF,TGTGCCATCAGTCCCACAGGGTTGGCTAATGAAAAACTGTTTTTT
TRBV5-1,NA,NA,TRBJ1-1,CASSLAPGSTEAFF,TGCGCCAGCAGCTTGGCTCCGGGGAGTACTGAAGCTTTCTTT
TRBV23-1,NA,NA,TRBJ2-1,CASSQSGNEQFF,TGCGCCAGCAGTCAATCGGGTAATGAGCAGTTCTTC
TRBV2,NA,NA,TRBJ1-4,CASSFSQMREGEKLFF,TGTGCCAGCAGTTTTTCCCAGATGAGGGAGGGTGAAAAACTGTTTTTT
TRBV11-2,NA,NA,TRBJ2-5,CASSAQETQYF,TGTGCCAGCAGCGCGCAAGAGACCCAGTACTTC
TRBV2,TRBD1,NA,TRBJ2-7,CASNPGTGGYEQYF,TGTGCCAGCAATCCCGGGACAGGGGGCTACGAGCAGTACTTC
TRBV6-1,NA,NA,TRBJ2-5,CASSDVGRGTQYF,TGTGCCAGCAGTGACGTCGGACGCGGGACCCAGTACTTC
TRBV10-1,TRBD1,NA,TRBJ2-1,CASPRTGIPYNEQFF,TGCGCCAGCCCACGGACAGGGATCCCCTACAATGAGCAGTTCTTC
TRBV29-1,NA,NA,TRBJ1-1,CSVVGQVMNTEAFF,TGCAGCGTTGTGGGTCAGGTTATGAACACTGAAGCTTTCTTT
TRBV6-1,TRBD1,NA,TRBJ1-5,CASSLQGGNQPQHF,TGTGCCAGCAGTCTACAGGGGGGCAATCAGCCCCAGCATTTT
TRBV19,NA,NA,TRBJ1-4,CASSMRRPEKLFF,TGTGCCAGTAGTATGAGGAGACCTGAAAAACTGTTTTTT
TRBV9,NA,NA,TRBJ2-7,CASSLQGSFDEQYF,TGTGCCAGCAGCCTTCAGGGCTCATTTGACGAGCAGTACTTC
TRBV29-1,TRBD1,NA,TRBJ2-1,CSVDATGTGVNEQFF,TGCAGCGTTGATGCTACCGGGACAGGGGTCAATGAGCAGTTCTTC
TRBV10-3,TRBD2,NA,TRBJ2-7,CAAGGGVAYEQYF,TGTGCCGCCGGGGGGGGAGTGGCGTACGAGCAGTACTTC
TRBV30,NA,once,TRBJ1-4,CAWTRLTNEKLFF,TGTGCCTGGACGCGATTAACTAATGAAAAACTGTTTTTT
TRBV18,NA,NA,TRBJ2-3,CASSKGSTDTQYF,TGTGCCAGCTCAAAGGGATCGACAGATACGCAGTATTTT
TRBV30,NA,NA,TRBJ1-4,CATGTTNEKLFF,TGTGCAACCGGGACCACTAATGAAAAACTGTTTTTT
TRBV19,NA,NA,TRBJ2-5,CASSIQTAQETQYF,TGTGCCAGTAGTATACAGACGGCCCAAGAGACCCAGTACTTC
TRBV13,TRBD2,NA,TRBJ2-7,CASSLAVAGPYYEQYF,TGTGCCAGCAGCTTAGCCGTAGCGGGCCCTTACTACGAGCAGTACTTC
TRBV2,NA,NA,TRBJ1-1,CASEKPSGNTEAFF,TGTGCCAGCGAAAAGCCCTCGGGGAACACTGAAGCTTTCTTT
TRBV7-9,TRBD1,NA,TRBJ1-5,CASSLRDRGKHSNQPQHF,TGTGCCAGCAGCTTACGGGACAGGGGAAAACATAGCAATCAGCCCCAGCATTTT
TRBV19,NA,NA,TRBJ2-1,CASSTDRGLHNEQFF,TGTGCCAGTAGTACCGATCGGGGACTTCACAATGAGCAGTTCTTC
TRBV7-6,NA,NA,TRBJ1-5,CASSLGPPGSNQPQHF,TGTGCCAGCAGCTTAGGACCACCTGGGAGCAATCAGCCCCAGCATTTT
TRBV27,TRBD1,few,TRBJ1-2,CASSLSGTGNYGYTF,TGTGCCAGCAGTTTAAGCGGGACAGGGAACTATGGCTACACCTTC
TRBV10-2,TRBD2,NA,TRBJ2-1,CASSSSGGNDNEQFF,TGCGCCAGCAGTTCTAGCGGGGGGAACGACAATGAGCAGTTCTTC